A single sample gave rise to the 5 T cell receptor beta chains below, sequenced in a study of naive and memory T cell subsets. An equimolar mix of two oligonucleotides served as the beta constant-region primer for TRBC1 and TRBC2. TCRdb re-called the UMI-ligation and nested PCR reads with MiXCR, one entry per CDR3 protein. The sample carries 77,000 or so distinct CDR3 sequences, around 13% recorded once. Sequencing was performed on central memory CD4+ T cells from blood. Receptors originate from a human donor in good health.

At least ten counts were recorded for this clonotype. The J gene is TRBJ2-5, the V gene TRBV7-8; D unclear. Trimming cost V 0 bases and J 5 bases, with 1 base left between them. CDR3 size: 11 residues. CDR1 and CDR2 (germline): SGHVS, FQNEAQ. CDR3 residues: CASSLAETQYF. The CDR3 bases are TGTGCCAGCAGCTTAGCCGAGACCCAGTACTTC.

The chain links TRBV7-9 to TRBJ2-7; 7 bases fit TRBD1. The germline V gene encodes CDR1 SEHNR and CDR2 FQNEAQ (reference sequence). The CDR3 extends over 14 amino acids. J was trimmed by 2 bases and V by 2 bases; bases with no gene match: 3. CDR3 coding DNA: TGTGCCAGCAGCTTAACGGGACAGACCTACGAGCAGTACTTC. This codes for CASSLTGQTYEQYF.

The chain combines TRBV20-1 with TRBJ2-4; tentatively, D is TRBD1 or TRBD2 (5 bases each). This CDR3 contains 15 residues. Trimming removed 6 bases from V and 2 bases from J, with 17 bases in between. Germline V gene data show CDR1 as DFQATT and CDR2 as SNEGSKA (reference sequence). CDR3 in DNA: TGCAGTGCCGCCCAGGGAGATGCGTCCAAAAACATTCAGTACTTC. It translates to CSAAQGDASKNIQYF.

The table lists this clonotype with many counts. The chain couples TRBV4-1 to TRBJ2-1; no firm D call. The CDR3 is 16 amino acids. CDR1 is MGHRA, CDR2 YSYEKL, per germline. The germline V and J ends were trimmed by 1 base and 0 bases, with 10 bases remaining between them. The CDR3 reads CASSQVDMISYNEQFF. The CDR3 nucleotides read TGCGCCAGCAGCCAAGTTGACATGATCTCCTACAATGAGCAGTTCTTC.

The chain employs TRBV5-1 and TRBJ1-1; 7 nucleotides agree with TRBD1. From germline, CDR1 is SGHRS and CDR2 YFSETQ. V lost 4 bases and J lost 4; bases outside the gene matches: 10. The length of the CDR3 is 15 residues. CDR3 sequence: CASSPQGRGPTEAFF. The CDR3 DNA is TGCGCCAGCAGCCCACAGGGGAGGGGACCCACTGAAGCTTTCTTT.